This record covers a single T cell receptor beta chain. Its antigen is as yet unknown. The PCR contained 60 Vbeta and 13 Jbeta primers. Assay used: immunoSEQ multiplex PCR; TCRdb lists only in-frame clones, some missing. Among some 130,000 clones listed, just under 80% were seen once. V was trimmed by 0 bases and J by 3 bases, leaving 12 bases between them. CDR1 MGHRA and CDR2 YSYEKL come from the germline V gene. There are 16 residues in the CDR3. The data stem from a study of cytomegalovirus exposure and HLA in healthy donors. General study points: In the analysis, some V segments, TRBV6-2 and TRBV6-3 included, were excluded as indistinguishable. High specificity and sensitivity for cytomegalovirus status were reported for the classifier. Common viral pathogens seemed to be connected with several of the most significant clusters, according to a later analysis.

Specimen: PBMCs. V usage is TRBV4-1 and J usage is TRBJ1-5; possible D gene TRBD1, 5 bases. The receptor was isolated from a man aged 30 to 45 in good health. The CDR3: CASSQDRGGYNQPQHF. The CDR3 DNA follows: TGCGCCAGCAGCCAAGATCGGGGGGGTTACAATCAGCCCCAGCATTTT.